What follows describes a single T cell receptor (beta chain). The target antigen is unknown. Time point in this sample: patch test 2, 6 weeks after DPC sensitization. Treatment indicated: therapeutic diphenylcyclopropenone sensitization with weekly scalp DPC. Patches went on only after blood had been drawn each time. The V gene lost 5 bases and the J gene lost 5 bases, with 18 bases spanning the gap. Germline CDR1 SGHVS, CDR2 FNYEAQ. CDR3 length: 15 amino acids. Each CDR3 protein is one row after TCRdb ran MiXCR on the RACE reads. The data show 80,000 to 95,000 distinct CDR3 sequences, 11% seen once. The record originates from a study of human T cells and chemical hapten exposure. General observations from the study: Alopecia in the donors means their immune response may deviate from healthy people's.

The material sequenced was whole blood, taken in connection with sensitization to the hapten diphenylcyclopropenone (DPC). The sequence was obtained from a man between 18 and 35 years old with alopecia areata. Some clones in this sample may be carry-over from other donors' samples. The chain couples TRBV7-6 to TRBJ1-1, with a possible D match to TRBD1 (6 bases). CDR3: CASSPRTGLKTEAFF. The CDR3 DNA reads as TGTGCCAGCAGCCCCAGAACAGGGCTAAAAACTGAAGCTTTCTTT.